These 8 T cell receptor beta chains were sequenced from one sample in a study of T cells in localized non-small cell lung cancer. Sequencing used immunoSEQ multiplex PCR; TCRdb keeps in-frame clones, though not all of them. The table has 25,000 to 35,000 clones, about 90% seen once; the top ten hold roughly 4%. Sequenced material: peripheral blood mononuclear cells, taken before any cancer treatment. All receptors derive from a woman aged 35 to 70 with stage III lung adenocarcinoma.

Within the sample, this clone is medium-sized. This chain uses TRBV7-2 with TRBJ2-1; possible D gene TRBD2, 7 bases. CDR3 length: 14 residues. Per the germline V gene, CDR1 is SGHTA and CDR2 is FQGNSA. The ends were cut back, 0 bases at V and 7 bases at J, with 10 bases in the middle. The CDR3 DNA reads TGTGCCAGCAGCTTAGCGGGAGGGGGGAATGAGCAGTTCTTC. It codes for CASSLAGGGNEQFF.

The chain joins TRBV19 to TRBJ1-2, with 7 nucleotides matching TRBD1. Germline loops: CDR1 LNHDA, CDR2 SQIVND (reference sequence). The CDR3 runs 12 residues. V lost 6 bases to trimming and J lost 8 bases; unmatched junction nucleotides: 6. CDR3 bases: TGTGCCAGTAGACGGACAGGTCACGGCTACACCTTC. This translates into CASRRTGHGYTF.

The chain combines TRBV18 with TRBJ2-7; 9 bases are a match to TRBD2. The CDR3 contains 15 residues. V shed 3 bases, J shed 0 bases, and the junction held 3 bases outside the gene matches. The germline CDR1 and CDR2 sequences are KGHSH and LQKENI. The CDR3 DNA sequence: TGTGCCAGCTCACCCCGTAGCGGGAGCTCCTACGAGCAGTACTTC. Amino acids: CASSPRSGSSYEQYF.

CDR3 in DNA: TGTGCCTGCCGCCGGGGACCCGGGGAGCTGTTTTTT. Its translation is CACRRGPGELFF. The V and J genes are TRBV30 and TRBJ2-2; D possibly uses TRBD1 or TRBD2 (5 bases each). V gave up 6 bases and J gave up 6 bases, with 11 bases separating them. Germline V gene lookup returns CDR1 GTSNPN and CDR2 SVGIG (reference sequence). This CDR3 comprises 12 residues.

The chain combines TRBV18 with TRBJ2-2; D call uncertain. Deletions cut 1 base from V and 4 bases from J, with 7 bases between. The CDR3 runs 14 residues. The germline V gene has CDR1 KGHSH and CDR2 LQKENI. The CDR3 coding sequence is TGTGCCAGCTCACCACAACGAGGCACCGGGGAGCTGTTTTTT. Translation: CASSPQRGTGELFF.

This clone was found once. The genes are TRBV30 and TRBJ1-4; a possible D gene is TRBD1 (5 bases). The CDR3 is made up of 14 amino acids. Trimming shortened V by 4 bases and J by 4 bases, and 13 bases separated the two germline ends. Germline values: CDR1 GTSNPN, CDR2 SVGIG (reference sequence). The CDR3, as DNA: TGTGCCTGGACCGGGGCCCCATTTAATGAAAAACTGTTTTTT. It specifies CAWTGAPFNEKLFF.

The genes are TRBV28 and TRBJ2-7, with D possibly TRBD2 on 5 matching bases. From germline, CDR1 is MDHEN and CDR2 SYDVKM. Trimming removed 6 bases at V and 3 bases at J, with 12 bases between. The CDR3 contains 13 residues. CDR3 sequence reads: CASRKRRGYEQYF. DNA for the CDR3: TGTGCCAGCAGGAAAAGACGGGGCTACGAGCAGTACTTC.

This clone was recorded only once. The rearrangement uses TRBV27 and TRBJ2-3; TRBD2 agrees at 10 bases. The CDR3 loop spans 15 amino acids. The junction had 2 bases not matched to a gene; V was cut back by 5 bases and J by 0 bases. Germline V gives CDR1 MNHEY, CDR2 SMNVEV (reference sequence). The CDR3 loop reads CASSPSGSSTDTQYF. DNA of the CDR3: TGTGCCAGCAGTCCTAGCGGGAGCAGCACAGATACGCAGTATTTT.